These 25 T cell receptor beta chains were all obtained from the same sample, sequenced in a study of GPR56 and killer-like receptors on CD4 memory cells (dated by TCRdb to about 2019). Five KLR/GPR56-defined CD4+ populations were enriched by fluorescence-activated cell sorting before TCRbeta sequencing. The data were produced on an Illumina HiSeq 2500. TCRdb reprocessed the sequencing reads and holds a single record per CDR3 protein sequence, with no DNA. This sample's listing comprises roughly 2,000 distinct CDR3 sequences. The top ten constitute around 5.2% of the sample. What was sequenced was memory CD4+ T cells from blood. The receptors here all came from a human donor in good health.

This clonotype is identified as large from frequency. This chain uses TRBV19 with TRBJ1-6. The CDR3 has 12 residues. The germline gives CDR1 LNHDA, CDR2 SQIVND (reference sequence). The CDR3 is CASSADWTPLHF.

This CDR3 is CSARAGEPQHF. V usage is TRBV20-1 and J usage is TRBJ1-5; the TRBD1 assignment by TCRdb is unverifiable without DNA. The germline V gene encodes CDR1 DFQATT and CDR2 SNEGSKA (reference sequence). The CDR3 is made up of 11 amino acids.

The rearrangement uses TRBV5-5 and TRBJ1-4. CDR3 length: 14 amino acids. Germline assignment: CDR1 SGHKS and CDR2 YYEKEE (reference sequence). CDR3 sequence: CASASTATNEKLFF.

This clonotype shows up as large by frequency. CDR3 sequence reads: CATRQNTGELFF. The chain carries TRBV24-1 and TRBJ2-2. Per germline, CDR1 KGHDR and CDR2 SFDVKD. The length of the CDR3 is 12 residues.

CDR3 in amino acids: CASSLRPGREHGYTF. This chain connects TRBV5-1 to TRBJ1-2; TCRdb designates TRBD1, a call that cannot be tested without DNA. In germline, CDR1 is SGHRS, CDR2 YFSETQ. The CDR3 sequence is 15 residues long.

This clonotype is medium-sized by frequency. The chain is built from TRBV5-6 and TRBJ2-3. CDR1 and CDR2 (germline): SGHDT, YYEEEE. The CDR3 is 12 residues long. This CDR3 reads CASSNGRDTQYF.

Its frequency marks this clonotype as medium-sized. This chain links TRBV6-5 with TRBJ1-5. CDR3 length: 12 amino acids. The germline V gene has CDR1 MNHEY and CDR2 SVGAGI. CDR3 amino acids: CASIDSNQPQHF.

This clonotype is called medium-sized based on its frequency. The rearrangement joins TRBV27 to TRBJ2-1; TCRdb's assignment of TRBD2 cannot be checked, as there is no DNA. Germline-derived CDR1 and CDR2 are MNHEY and SMNVEV (reference sequence). The CDR3 has 17 amino acids. CDR3 loop: CASSHLLEGVLVNEQFF.

This clonotype is medium-sized by frequency. The gene calls are TRBV28 and TRBJ2-2; TCRdb lists TRBD1, though no DNA is available to test this call. This CDR3 is 12 amino acids long. CDR1 and CDR2 (germline): MDHEN, SYDVKM. This CDR3 is CASSFPRRELFF. The full variable domain, in which reference TRBV28 and TRBJ2-2 provide the parts outside the CDR3, is DVKVTQSSRYLVKRTGEKVFLECVQDMDHENMFWYRQDPGLGLRLIYFSYDVKMKEKGDIPEGYSVSREKKERFSLILESASTNQTSMYLCASSFPRRELFFGEGSRLTVL.

This clonotype is medium-sized (0.01 to 0.1%) by frequency. V is TRBV5-4 and J is TRBJ2-2; the D call from TCRdb, TRBD2, cannot be confirmed without DNA. CDR3 length: 18 residues. Germline assignment: CDR1 SGHNT and CDR2 YYREEE (reference sequence). CDR3 amino acids: CATRTGTSGGPQAGELFF.

This rearrangement joins TRBV5-4 to TRBJ2-1; TCRdb designates TRBD1, a call that cannot be tested without DNA. This CDR3 comprises 16 residues. Germline V CDR1 and CDR2: SGHNT, YYREEE (reference sequence). CDR3 residues: CASSLAGQGTTGEQFF.

By frequency, this clonotype registers large. V usage is TRBV19 and J usage is TRBJ1-4; with no DNA, the TCRdb D assignment of TRBD1 cannot be verified. CDR1 and CDR2 from the germline V gene are LNHDA and SQIVND (reference sequence). The CDR3 is 13 residues long. The CDR3 here is CASTRDRGEKLFF.

The genes are TRBV9 and TRBJ2-7; TCRdb's D call of TRBD1 is untestable without DNA. CDR1 and CDR2 (germline): SGDLS, YYNGEE. The CDR3 sequence is 16 residues long. The CDR3 sequence: CASSATQRTGTYEQYF.

This clonotype counts as medium-sized by frequency. This chain uses TRBV6-2 or TRBV6-3 with TRBJ2-7. The CDR3 totals 14 residues. Germline CDR1 and CDR2: MNHEY and SVGEGT. CDR3 sequence: CASSYSSSTYEQYF.

This clonotype shows up as medium-sized by frequency. The chain has TRBV13 and TRBJ1-5. The V gene's germline CDR1 is PRHDT and CDR2 FYEKMQ (reference sequence). The CDR3 extends over 17 amino acids. This chain's CDR3 is CASSNTLGPFSNQPQHF.

This clonotype is called medium-sized based on its frequency. V usage is TRBV27 and J usage is TRBJ1-5; checking the TCRdb D call of TRBD1 is not possible without DNA. Germline values: CDR1 MNHEY, CDR2 SMNVEV (reference sequence). The length of the CDR3 is 13 residues. The CDR3 sequence is CASARGGRQPQHF.

Frequency places this clonotype as large. The chain joins TRBV24-1 to TRBJ2-2; TCRdb's D call of TRBD1 is untestable without DNA. The CDR3 has 15 residues. Germline V gene sequence: CDR1 KGHDR, CDR2 SFDVKD. CDR3: CATSDPGTPTGELFF.

This clonotype is labeled medium-sized based on frequency. The chain combines TRBV30 with TRBJ1-6. The CDR3 consists of 16 residues. The germline gives CDR1 GTSNPN, CDR2 SVGIG (reference sequence). The chain's CDR3 is CAWSGRQRGGDSPLHF.

V usage is TRBV2 and J usage is TRBJ1-1; TCRdb indicates TRBD1, and absent DNA this call remains unverified. The CDR3 is made up of 14 amino acids. Germline V gene sequence: CDR1 SNHLY, CDR2 FYNNEI. The CDR3: CASPPGFGSTEAFF.

This clonotype is identified as large (0.1 to 1%) from frequency. This rearrangement joins TRBV6-6 to TRBJ1-2; TCRdb reports TRBD1, a call that lacks DNA to check it against. Looked up from germline, CDR1 is MNHNY and CDR2 is SVGAGI (reference sequence). CDR3 length equals 14 residues. CDR3 loop: CASSYGPGAGGYTF.

By frequency, this clonotype registers medium-sized. This chain joins TRBV9 and TRBJ2-2; there is no DNA to check the TCRdb D call of TRBD2. Germline values: CDR1 SGDLS, CDR2 YYNGEE. CDR3 size: 16 residues. CDR3 sequence reads: CASSDGWLGSTGELFF.

The CDR3 sequence: CASSFGGSRTGELFF. The chain is built from TRBV5-6 and TRBJ2-2; TCRdb returns TRBD2, unconfirmable since there is no DNA. This CDR3 is 15 amino acids long. CDR1 is SGHDT and CDR2 is YYEEEE in the germline V gene.

The genes are TRBV11-3 and TRBJ1-1. The germline CDR1 and CDR2 sequences are SGHNT and YENEEA. The CDR3 runs to 15 residues. The CDR3 is CASSPDGQLNTEAFF.

The genes are TRBV20-1 and TRBJ2-7. Per the germline V gene, CDR1 is DFQATT and CDR2 is SNEGSKA (reference sequence). The CDR3 length is 14 residues. The CDR3 spells CSALTGRASYEQYF.

This clonotype is medium-sized by frequency. The chain combines TRBV11-2 with TRBJ1-6. CDR1 is SGHAT and CDR2 is FQNNGV in the germline V gene. This CDR3 region has 12 residues. The CDR3 spells CASSSSVSPLHF.